Presented here are 18 T cell receptor beta chains from one specimen sequenced in a study of cytomegalovirus exposure and HLA in healthy donors. The PCR ran on 60 Vbeta and 13 Jbeta primers. Using immunoSEQ multiplex PCR, the repertoire was profiled, and TCRdb retains in-frame clones only, with some absent. The table has over 150,000 clones, around 84% seen once; the top ten hold 1%. Sample: PBMCs. Source of these receptors: a boy between 2 and 15 years old in good health and CMV-seronegative.

This chain uses TRBV6-1 with TRBJ1-2, with D unclear. With 10 bases removed from V and 5 bases from J, the gap between germline ends came to 17 bases. This CDR3 contains 13 residues. In germline, CDR1 is MNHNS, CDR2 SASEGT. The CDR3 region is CANGRDNGYGYTF. The CDR3, as DNA: TGTGCCAACGGGAGGGATAACGGATATGGCTACACCTTC.

The chain employs TRBV6-5 and TRBJ1-6, with a possible D match to TRBD1 (6 bases). Germline CDR1 and CDR2: MNHEY and SVGAGI. V lost 6 bases, J lost 6 bases, and 12 bases lay in between. The CDR3 totals 14 residues. CDR3 coding DNA: TGTGCCAGCAGGGGGACAATCCGTAATTCACCCCTCCACTTT. Its translation: CASRGTIRNSPLHF.

The V call is TRBV15, the J call TRBJ2-7; possibly TRBD1 for D (7 bases). Germline assignment: CDR1 LNHNV and CDR2 YYDKDF (reference sequence). With 8 bases removed from V and 4 bases from J, the gap between germline ends came to 15 bases. There are 13 residues in the CDR3. The CDR3: CATSDREAYEQYF. The CDR3 DNA reads TGTGCCACCTCTGACAGGGAGGCGTACGAGCAGTACTTC.

The genes are TRBV6-4 and TRBJ2-3; TRBD1 aligns across 7 bases. Trimming took 0 bases from V and 1 from J; bases not matched to a gene: 1. Germline CDR1 MRHNA, CDR2 SNTAGT. The CDR3 extends over 15 amino acids. CDR3 protein: CASSDSRGRTDTQYF. CDR3 DNA: TGTGCCAGCAGTGACTCGAGGGGGCGCACAGATACGCAGTATTTT.

The chain links TRBV19 to TRBJ1-5; 7 nucleotides align to TRBD1. After removal of 5 bases from V and 11 bases from J, the junction contained 12 bases not matched to a gene. This CDR3 comprises 14 residues. CDR1 and CDR2 from the germline V gene are LNHDA and SQIVND (reference sequence). This CDR3 is CASSGRTGQVAQHF. The CDR3 DNA sequence: TGTGCCAGTAGTGGGAGGACAGGACAAGTAGCCCAGCATTTT.

This chain connects TRBV19 to TRBJ1-1, with TRBD1 as a possible D gene (6 bases). Trimming removed 3 bases at V and 8 bases at J, with 10 bases between. Germline V CDR1 and CDR2: LNHDA, SQIVND (reference sequence). CDR3 length: 12 amino acids. This CDR3 reads CASSMGGLEAFF. The CDR3 DNA reads TGTGCCAGTAGTATGGGGGGGCTCGAAGCTTTCTTT.

This chain connects TRBV7-9 to TRBJ2-7; D unresolved. CDR3 size: 12 residues. The germline V gene has CDR1 SEHNR and CDR2 FQNEAQ (reference sequence). The CDR3: CSSSSSAWEQYV. Here the CDR3 DNA reads TGTTCCAGCAGCTCCTCGGCGTGGGAGCAGTACGTC.

As DNA, the CDR3 is TGTGCCATCCGCTCTGGCACTAGGAACACCGGGGAGCTGTTTTTT. Residues: CAIRSGTRNTGELFF. V and J are TRBV6-5 and TRBJ2-2; D might be TRBD2 (5 bases). The CDR3 is 15 residues long. The V end was cut by 10 bases, the J end by 1 base, with 16 bases between. Germline CDR1 and CDR2: MNHEY and SVGAGI.

The V and J genes are TRBV5-1 and TRBJ2-5; the match to TRBD1 covers 11 bases. The V and J ends lost 1 base and 5 bases, in that order; junction bases with no gene match: 7. Per germline, CDR1 SGHRS and CDR2 YFSETQ. CDR3 length: 16 amino acids. The CDR3 here is CASSLNRDRGIETQYF. CDR3 in DNA: TGCGCCAGCAGCTTGAACCGGGACAGGGGGATCGAGACCCAGTACTTC.

This clone was detected a few times. The V gene is TRBV28, the J gene TRBJ1-2; no reliable D call. V lost 5 bases and J 0 bases, leaving 13 bases between the germline ends. CDR3 length equals 15 residues. The germline CDR1 and CDR2 sequences are MDHEN and SYDVKM. Here the CDR3 reads CASSPGNPTNYGYTF. CDR3 DNA: TGTGCCAGCAGTCCCGGGAACCCGACTAACTATGGCTACACCTTC.

The rearrangement links TRBV7-8 to TRBJ2-3, with D perhaps matching TRBD2 (5 bases). The CDR3 totals 15 residues. Trimming pared 5 bases from V and 0 bases from J, leaving 12 bases between. Germline V gene sequence: CDR1 SGHVS, CDR2 FQNEAQ. CDR3 amino acids: CASSRLPTSTDTQYF. DNA for the CDR3: TGTGCCAGCAGCAGACTACCTACTAGCACAGATACGCAGTATTTT.

This chain connects TRBV25-1 to TRBJ1-2; the D is unclear. The germline V gene has CDR1 MGHDK and CDR2 SYGVNS. This CDR3 is 17 amino acids long. Deletions cut 10 bases from V and 1 base from J, with 25 bases between. The CDR3 is CATRVLASFPNNYGYTF. In nucleotides, the CDR3 is TGTGCCACCCGGGTCTTGGCGTCTTTCCCAAATAACTATGGCTACACCTTC.

The J gene is TRBJ1-1, the V gene TRBV6-1; TRBD1 agrees at 7 bases. Germline V CDR1 and CDR2: MNHNS, SASEGT. Trimming cost V 5 bases and J 10 bases; bases outside gene matches: 7. CDR3 length equals 12 residues. CDR3 nucleotides: TGTGCCAGCAGTCCCCTACAGGGGAGAGCTTTCTTT. This sequence encodes CASSPLQGRAFF.

This clone has a handful of counts. The chain combines TRBV9 with TRBJ2-3; TRBD1 matches 7 bases. Looked up from germline, CDR1 is SGDLS and CDR2 is YYNGEE. The trim removed 8 bases at V and 0 bases at J, leaving 6 bases unmatched. There are 14 residues in the CDR3. The CDR3 nucleotides read TGTGCCAGTGCCCGGGACAGTAGCACAGATACGCAGTATTTT. This encodes CASARDSSTDTQYF.

This clone showed up just a few times. The chain recombines TRBV6-5 with TRBJ1-1; 7 bases align to TRBD1. The CDR3 spans 12 residues. V trimming: 7 bases; J trimming: 11 bases; junction bases outside the gene matches: 10. Germline CDR1 and CDR2: MNHEY and SVGAGI. CDR3 coding DNA: TGTGCCAGCACCAGCCCGACAGGGCCGGCTTTCTTT. Protein: CASTSPTGPAFF.

V and J are TRBV10-3 and TRBJ1-5; 9 bases are a match to TRBD1. The trim removed 0 bases at V and 3 bases at J, leaving 6 bases unmatched. The CDR3 has 17 residues. The germline V gene encodes CDR1 ENHRY and CDR2 SYGVKD. CDR3 region: CAISESTGQGFNQPQHF. The CDR3 nucleotides are TGTGCCATCAGTGAGTCGACGGGACAGGGCTTCAATCAGCCCCAGCATTTT.

The chain recombines TRBV9 with TRBJ1-4; weak D call: TRBD1 (5 bases). Germline V gene lookup returns CDR1 SGDLS and CDR2 YYNGEE. The CDR3 contains 14 residues. V lost 3 bases to trimming and J lost 5 bases, with 11 bases between them. The chain's CDR3 is CASSGGAGNEKLFF. The CDR3 DNA is TGTGCCAGCAGCGGTGGGGCAGGGAATGAAAAACTGTTTTTT.

The chain links TRBV6-1 to TRBJ2-3; 10 bases map to TRBD2. CDR1 and CDR2 from the germline V gene are MNHNS and SASEGT. This CDR3 spans 18 amino acids. V lost 4 bases and J lost 3; bases outside the gene matches: 13. CDR3 amino acids: CASSVDISLAGLTDTQYF. For the CDR3, the DNA is TGTGCCAGCAGTGTAGACATATCACTAGCGGGGTTAACAGATACGCAGTATTTT.